This paragraph covers one T cell receptor beta chain sequence. Its antigen is currently unknown. PCR primers comprised 60 Vbeta and 13 Jbeta primers. TCRdb's table, derived via immunoSEQ multiplex PCR, lists solely in-frame clones and lacks some. Of about 130,000 clones in the sample, about 80% were seen once. The data derive from a study of cytomegalovirus exposure and HLA in healthy donors. Study results and caveats: In vitro assays verified that three CMV-associated chains recognized CMV antigens specifically.

This clonotype originated in a man between 35 and 55 years old in good health and CMV-seronegative. The sequenced material came from PBMCs.

The CDR3 DNA reads as TGTGCCAGCAGTACGGACAGGGTAGCCAAAAACATTCAGTACTTC. Translating it yields CASSTDRVAKNIQYF. This rearrangement joins TRBV28 to TRBJ2-4; TRBD1 agrees at 8 bases. From germline, CDR1 is MDHEN and CDR2 SYDVKM. V was clipped by 5 bases and J by 0 bases; unmatched bases: 3. This CDR3 contains 15 residues.